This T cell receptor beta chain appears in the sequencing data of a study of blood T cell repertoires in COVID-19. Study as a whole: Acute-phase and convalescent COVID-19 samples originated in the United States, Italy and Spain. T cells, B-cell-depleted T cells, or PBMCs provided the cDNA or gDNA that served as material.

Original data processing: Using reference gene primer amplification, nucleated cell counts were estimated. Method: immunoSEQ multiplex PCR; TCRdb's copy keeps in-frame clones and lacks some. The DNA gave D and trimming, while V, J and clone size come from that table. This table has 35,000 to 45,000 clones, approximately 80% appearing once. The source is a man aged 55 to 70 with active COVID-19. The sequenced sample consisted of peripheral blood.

Written as DNA, the CDR3 is TGTGCCACCCGACAGGGAGAGAACACTGAAGCTTTCTTT. Protein sequence: CATRQGENTEAFF. This rearrangement joins TRBV24-1 to TRBJ1-1, with 7 bases fitting TRBD1. Trimming took 9 bases from V and 1 from J; bases not matched to a gene: 4. Germline CDR1 KGHDR, CDR2 SFDVKD. The CDR3 has 13 amino acids.